This T cell receptor beta chain was identified in a study of T cells in Graves' hyperthyroidism and ophthalmopathy (dated by TCRdb to the late 2010s). Context from the whole study: Peripheral blood was collected at initial diagnosis, before any treatment. After blood sampling, hyperthyroidism patients were treated with methimazole at a starting dose of 30 mg daily, and ophthalmopathy patients were treated with high-dose intravenous methylprednisolone. For training and testing, the 100 patients in the discovery cohort were randomly divided in a 7:3 ratio. The paper reports TCR Vbeta CDR3 sequencing of some 140 peripheral blood samples: 40 to 45 ophthalmopathy, fewer than 85 hyperthyroidism and approximately 17 progressor patients. In roughly six Graves' hyperthyroidism patients, the study also compared T-cell repertoires from thyroid tissue with T-cell repertoires from blood. Whether ophthalmopathy could be predicted prospectively was tested in an independent validation cohort made up of roughly 20 hyperthyroidism patients plus 17 patients who later progressed to ophthalmopathy. TCR V-J signatures able to tell the groups apart were searched for in a discovery cohort of approximately 95 patients, of whom fewer than 45 had Graves' ophthalmopathy and under 65 had stable Graves' hyperthyroidism.

The junction shows trimming of 6 bases on V and 7 bases on J, and the gene matches do not reach 15 bases of it. Taken from cysteine to phenylalanine, the CDR3 has 17 residues. The DNA shown is the 51-base CDR3, in frame from base 1. CDR1 and CDR2, looked up from the germline V gene (reference sequence), are SGHNT and YYREEE. Remarks on this clonotype: There is no known antigen for this receptor. No base quality information exists; no much larger clone differs at one position.

Points the paper makes about the study in general: In validation, progression to ophthalmopathy was predicted by the model with 70.59% sensitivity and 72.22% specificity, a median of roughly 6 months before onset. Ophthalmopathy was separated from stable hyperthyroidism by a 13 V-J signature model, with 85% to 90% sensitivity and approximately 81% specificity obtained in cross-validation and 80%/75% obtained in testing. Most expanded thyroid clonotypes (frequency above 0.001) were also detected in blood, a finding suggesting that blood repertoires may reflect thyroid immune responses. No statistical method was used to fix the sample size in advance, and group allocation was not hidden from the investigators.

The TCR beta CDR3 regions were amplified from RNA transcripts. For the first round of RT-PCR on the TCR CDR3, the HTBI primer set was used together with the Qiagen OneStep RT-PCR kit. Libraries were constructed in a second round of multiplex PCR, after which size selection and purification were performed. Libraries were sequenced paired-end with 100 bp reads on an Illumina HiSeq2000. As for the authors' bioinformatics: SOAPnuke was used to process the raw data, with reads discarded if the reads contained adapters or uncalled bases, had a mean Phred below 15, or lacked an exact constant-primer or identifier match. High-quality paired reads were merged with COPE v1.2.5, and unique nucleotide sequences were defined as clonotypes. MiTCR v1.1 was used to align the clonotypes against IMGT TRBV, TRBD and TRBJ reference segments. The analysis included only V-J combinations with a frequency above 0.0001, which together covered 98% to 99.2% of the repertoires. The TCS score was defined as F50 (clonal expansion) divided by E x V (chaos), with BLOSUM62-based TCRdist calculated between CDR3 peptides within each V-J. Welch's t-statistics and random forest reduced roughly 530 V-J features to 13, which were used in a naive Bayes classifier (R e1071). TCRdb ran its own pipeline on the public reads, namely fastp trimming at Q25 and MiXCR clone calling, and kept in-frame beta chains. Rows with a matching CDR3 protein are joined into one entry that keeps the most common DNA and genes. These V and J calls are TCRdb output, not the study's own analysis. The sample has about 200,000 distinct CDR3 sequences on record, about a sixth of them singletons. In total, the top ten clones hold about 41% of the sample.

Stable Graves' hyperthyroidism was defined as the absence of progression to ophthalmopathy over 18 months of follow-up. The hyperthyroidism patients were between 18 and 65 years old and newly diagnosed, with a disease duration of less than 2 months. Any patient with an uncontrolled infection, another autoimmune disease, pregnancy or lactation was excluded. Diagnoses were established on the basis of clinical symptoms, serum thyroxine and TRAb, thyroid ultrasound, and orbital computed tomography. PBMCs were separated from 10 ml of fresh peripheral blood using Ficoll-Paque density gradient centrifugation. Total RNA was extracted using Trizol reagent, and RNA quality was assessed on an Agilent 2100 Bioanalyzer.

The specimen was blood. The sequence was obtained from a man aged 40-49 years with Graves' hyperthyroidism. The chain is made from TRBV5-4 and TRBJ2-2; 10 bases in between match TRBD2. At the DNA level, the sequence is TGTGCCAGCACCCGGGGGGAGGGGACTAGCGACTACGGGGAGCTGTTTTTT. This encodes CASTRGEGTSDYGELFF.